These T cell receptor beta chains were read from a single sample in a study of cytomegalovirus exposure and HLA in healthy donors. Profiling relied on immunoSEQ multiplex PCR, and the TCRdb table lists in-frame clones only, not all of them. Of approximately 220,000 clones listed, about 77% were seen once; the top ten hold 1.8%. Sequencing used PBMCs. These receptors all come from a woman aged 25 to 45 in good health and CMV-seronegative. The CDR3 runs from the conserved cysteine through the conserved F or W. The D gene is left open where the match is weak. Expanded clones get a size class; other rows say once, few or many, or leave the size out.

>TRBV27|TRBJ2-3|NA|NA
CASSFSSRGPSTDTQYF
TGTGCCAGCAGTTTCAGTTCGCGGGGGCCGAGCACAGATACGCAGTATTTT
>TRBV6-1|TRBJ1-1|few|NA
CASSVRGHSNTEAFF
TGTGCCAGCAGTGTACGGGGACATTCGAACACTGAAGCTTTCTTT
>TRBV10-2|TRBJ2-7|NA|NA
CASSDTYEQYF
TGCGCCAGCAGTGACACCTACGAGCAGTACTTC
>TRBV18|TRBJ2-5|NA|NA
CASFYTGTSQETQYF
TGTGCCAGCTTCTATACAGGGACCAGCCAAGAGACCCAGTACTTC
>TRBV5-1|TRBJ1-2|NA|TRBD1
CASSPRQGKGYGYTF
TGCGCCAGCAGCCCGAGACAGGGGAAAGGGTATGGCTACACCTTC
>TRBV29-1|TRBJ2-2|NA|NA
CSVETQLRTGELFF
TGCAGCGTTGAAACACAGCTTAGGACCGGGGAGCTGTTTTTT
>TRBV6-4|TRBJ2-2|NA|TRBD2
CVSSLAGETGELFF
TGTGTCAGCAGTCTAGCGGGCGAAACCGGGGAGCTGTTTTTT
>TRBV4-1|TRBJ2-1|NA|TRBD2
CASSWTSGRYNEQFF
TGCGCCAGCAGCTGGACTAGCGGGAGATACAATGAGCAGTTCTTC
>TRBV6-1|TRBJ1-5|NA|NA
CASSPLPGANQPQHF
TGTGCCAGCAGCCCTCTACCAGGGGCTAACCAGCCCCAGCATTTT
>TRBV30|TRBJ2-7|NA|NA
CAWSLPGTYEQYF
TGTGCCTGGAGCCTCCCCGGGACCTACGAGCAGTACTTC
>TRBV14|TRBJ2-1|NA|NA
CASSQSNSYNEQFF
TGTGCCAGCAGCCAGTCAAACTCCTACAATGAGCAGTTCTTC
>TRBV2|TRBJ2-7|NA|NA
CASMGPFTHEQYF
TGTGCCAGCATGGGGCCCTTTACCCACGAGCAGTACTTC
>TRBV5-1|TRBJ2-3|NA|NA
CASRASAPTDTQYF
TGCGCCAGCAGAGCTAGCGCGCCGACAGATACGCAGTATTTT
>TRBV2|TRBJ2-5|NA|TRBD2
CASKGLRQETQYF
TGTGCCAGCAAGGGACTACGTCAAGAGACCCAGTACTTC
>TRBV19|TRBJ1-4|NA|NA
CASRQPAGVVSEKLFF
TGTGCCAGTAGACAGCCCGCAGGGGTGGTTAGTGAAAAACTGTTTTTT
>TRBV19|TRBJ2-5|few|NA
CASSKWERRETQYF
TGTGCCAGTAGTAAATGGGAGCGCCGAGAGACCCAGTACTTC
>TRBV12-5|TRBJ2-7|NA|NA
CASGPPGREGEQYF
TGTGCTAGTGGTCCCCCTGGAAGAGAGGGCGAGCAGTACTTC
>TRBV5-6|TRBJ2-7|once|TRBD1
CASSVGQGEQYF
TGTGCCAGCAGCGTGGGACAGGGCGAGCAGTACTTC
>TRBV18|TRBJ1-2|once|TRBD1
CASSFHRDRTYGYTF
TGTGCCAGCTCATTTCACCGGGACAGGACCTATGGCTACACCTTC
>TRBV4-1|TRBJ2-3|NA|TRBD2
CASSQERGGPDTQYF
TGTGCCAGCAGCCAAGAGCGGGGGGGCCCAGATACGCAGTATTTT
>TRBV7-9|TRBJ2-7|NA|TRBD1
CASSLRGLEFEEQYF
TGTGCCAGCAGCCTAAGGGGGCTAGAGTTTGAGGAGCAGTACTTC
>TRBV30|TRBJ2-1|once|NA
CASTGRDEQFF
TGTGCGAGTACGGGAAGGGATGAGCAGTTCTTC
>TRBV5-7|TRBJ1-1|NA|NA
CASSCRAGSTEAFF
TGTGCCAGCAGTTGCAGGGCAGGTAGCACTGAAGCTTTCTTT
>TRBV27|TRBJ1-5|NA|TRBD1
CASRLTGTGGYNQPQHF
TGTGCCAGCAGGCTCACCGGGACAGGGGGTTACAATCAGCCCCAGCATTTT
>TRBV19|TRBJ2-1|NA|NA
CATSAGSSYNEQFF
TGTGCCACCTCGGCGGGGAGCTCCTACAATGAGCAGTTCTTC
>TRBV19|TRBJ1-2|NA|TRBD1
CASRGRSGQGVGGYTF
TGTGCCAGTAGGGGAAGGTCGGGACAGGGGGTTGGCGGCTACACCTTC
>TRBV11-2|TRBJ2-7|NA|TRBD2
CASLETSGSGYEQYF
TGTGCCAGTTTGGAGACTAGCGGGAGTGGATACGAGCAGTACTTC
>TRBV11-2|TRBJ2-1|NA|NA
CASSFTGRGYNEQFF
TGTGCCAGCAGCTTCACAGGGCGGGGGTACAATGAGCAGTTCTTC
>TRBV27|TRBJ1-2|NA|TRBD1
CASSLWPRDSIYGYTF
TGTGCCAGCAGTTTATGGCCCCGGGACAGTATCTATGGCTACACCTTC
>TRBV30|TRBJ1-1|NA|NA
CAWTKRGRLNTEAFF
TGTGCCTGGACGAAAAGAGGCAGATTGAACACTGAAGCTTTCTTT
>TRBV6-6|TRBJ1-2|NA|TRBD1
CASRKLSTGNYGYTF
TGTGCCAGCAGGAAGCTTTCGACAGGGAACTATGGCTACACCTTC
>TRBV6-5|TRBJ1-2|NA|NA
CASSRTPENYGYTF
TGTGCCAGCAGTCGAACCCCGGAGAACTATGGCTACACCTTC
>TRBV6-6|TRBJ1-1|few|NA
CASSYEGDTEAFF
TGTGCAAGCAGTTACGAGGGGGACACTGAAGCTTTCTTT
>TRBV18|TRBJ1-1|NA|NA
CASSPSTNTEAFF
TGTGCCAGCTCACCCTCTACGAACACTGAAGCTTTCTTT
>TRBV4-1|TRBJ2-7|NA|TRBD1
CASSYDRGREQYF
TGCGCCAGCAGCTACGACAGGGGTCGGGAGCAGTACTTC
>TRBV25-1|TRBJ1-5|NA|NA
CASSPGGYNQPQHF
TGTGCCAGCAGCCCGGGGGGGTACAATCAGCCCCAGCATTTT
>TRBV6-5|TRBJ2-4|few|TRBD1
CASNLTGAKNIQYF
TGTGCCAGCAATTTGACAGGGGCGAAAAACATTCAGTACTTC
>TRBV7-8|TRBJ2-2|once|NA
CASSFPTNTGELFF
TGTGCCAGCAGCTTTCCTACGAACACCGGGGAGCTGTTTTTT
>TRBV10-3|TRBJ2-7|NA|TRBD2
CAISVGGRASGMSEQYF
TGTGCCATCAGTGTTGGGGGTCGGGCTAGCGGGATGAGCGAGCAGTACTTC
>TRBV7-9|TRBJ1-1|NA|NA
CASSLAGVGAFF
TGTGCCAGCAGCTTGGCAGGGGTTGGAGCTTTCTTT
>TRBV6-6|TRBJ2-5|few|NA
CASSPFGRTQYF
TGTGCCAGCAGTCCCTTTGGCAGGACCCAGTACTTC
>TRBV27|TRBJ1-3|NA|TRBD1
CASSPIPTGDGNTIYF
TGTGCCAGCAGTCCGATCCCGACAGGGGACGGAAACACCATATATTTT